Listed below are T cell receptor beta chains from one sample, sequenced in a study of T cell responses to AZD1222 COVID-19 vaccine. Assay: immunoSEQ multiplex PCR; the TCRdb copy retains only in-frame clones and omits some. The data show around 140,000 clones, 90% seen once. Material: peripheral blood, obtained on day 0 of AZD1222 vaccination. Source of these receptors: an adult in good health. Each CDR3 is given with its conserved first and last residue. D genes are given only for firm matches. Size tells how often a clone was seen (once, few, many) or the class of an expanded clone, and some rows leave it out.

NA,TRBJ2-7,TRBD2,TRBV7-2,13,CASSFRGGYEQYF,TGTGCCAGCAGCTTCCGGGGGGGTTACGAGCAGTACTTC
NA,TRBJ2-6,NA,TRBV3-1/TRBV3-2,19,CASSPGLAALYSGANVLTF,TGTGCCAGCAGCCCTGGGCTCGCGGCTCTATACTCTGGGGCCAACGTCCTGACTTTC
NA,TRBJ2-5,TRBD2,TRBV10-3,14,CAIRGTSWQETQYF,TGTGCCATCAGAGGGACTAGTTGGCAAGAGACCCAGTACTTC
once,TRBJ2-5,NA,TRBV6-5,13,CASRGPAVKTQYF,TGTGCCAGCAGAGGACCCGCGGTTAAGACCCAGTACTTC
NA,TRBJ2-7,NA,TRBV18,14,CASSPGRGGGEQYF,TGTGCCAGCTCACCGGGCAGGGGAGGAGGCGAGCAGTACTTC
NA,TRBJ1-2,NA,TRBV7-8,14,CASSSDRLGYGYTF,TGTGCCAGCAGCTCAGACAGGTTGGGCTATGGCTACACCTTC
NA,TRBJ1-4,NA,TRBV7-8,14,CASRSGRVNEKLFF,TGTGCCAGCAGAAGTGGTAGGGTTAATGAAAAACTGTTTTTT
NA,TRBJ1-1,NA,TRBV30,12,CAWTGDPKGAFF,TGTGCCTGGACGGGCGATCCGAAGGGGGCTTTCTTT
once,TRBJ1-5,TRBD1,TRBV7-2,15,CASSLAWTGGQPQHF,TGTGCCAGCAGCTTAGCGTGGACAGGGGGTCAGCCCCAGCATTTT
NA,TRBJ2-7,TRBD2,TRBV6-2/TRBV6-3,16,CASSPHKGLGLYEQYF,TGTGCCAGCAGTCCGCACAAGGGACTAGGTCTTTACGAGCAGTACTTC
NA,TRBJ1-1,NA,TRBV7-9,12,CASSFKDTEAFF,TGTGCCAGCAGCTTTAAGGACACTGAAGCTTTCTTT
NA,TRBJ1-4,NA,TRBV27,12,CASQDGSEKLFF,TGTGCCAGCCAAGATGGAAGCGAAAAACTGTTTTTT
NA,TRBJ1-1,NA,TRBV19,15,CASRDPPRWNTEAFF,TGTGCCAGTAGGGACCCACCGAGATGGAACACTGAAGCTTTCTTT
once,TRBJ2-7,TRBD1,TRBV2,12,CASRQGPYEQYF,TGTGCCAGTCGACAGGGGCCCTACGAGCAGTACTTC
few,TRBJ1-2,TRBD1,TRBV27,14,CASSPGGRNYGYTF,TGTGCCAGCAGTCCAGGGGGGAGGAACTATGGCTACACCTTC
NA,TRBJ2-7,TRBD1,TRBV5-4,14,CASRAGTDSYEQYF,TGTGCCAGCAGAGCCGGGACAGACTCCTACGAGCAGTACTTC
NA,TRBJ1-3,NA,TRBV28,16,CASSLARVGSGNTIYF,TGTGCCAGCAGTCTCGCGAGAGTCGGGTCTGGAAACACCATATATTTT
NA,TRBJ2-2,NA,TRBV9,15,CASSRRTPDTGELFF,TGTGCCAGCAGCCGCCGGACACCAGACACCGGGGAGCTGTTTTTT
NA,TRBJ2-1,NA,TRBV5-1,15,CASSSDGGFYNEQFF,TGCGCCAGCAGCTCGGACGGGGGTTTCTACAATGAGCAGTTCTTC
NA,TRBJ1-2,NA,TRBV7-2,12,CASSLSTAGYTF,TGTGCCAGCAGCTTATCGACAGCCGGCTACACCTTC
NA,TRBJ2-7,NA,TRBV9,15,CASSPHAGKTYEQYF,TGTGCCAGCAGCCCCCACGCGGGGAAGACCTACGAGCAGTACTTC
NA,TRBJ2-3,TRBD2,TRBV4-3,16,CASSQGTSGATDTQYF,TGCGCCAGCAGCCAAGGGACTAGCGGAGCCACAGATACGCAGTATTTT
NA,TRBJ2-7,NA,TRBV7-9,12,CASLGDSYEQYF,TGTGCCAGTCTCGGAGATTCCTACGAGCAGTACTTC
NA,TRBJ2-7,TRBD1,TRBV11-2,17,CASSVTQGQGFSYEQYF,TGTGCCAGCAGCGTCACCCAGGGACAGGGCTTTTCCTACGAGCAGTACTTC